Listed below are T cell receptor beta chains from one sample, sequenced in a study of blood T cell repertoires in COVID-19. Generated by immunoSEQ multiplex PCR, the TCRdb table keeps only in-frame clones and is missing some. The sample has fewer than 500,000 clones; approximately 90% are singletons. Specimen: peripheral blood. These receptors were collected from a man younger than 30 with COVID-19, enrolled during active disease. Both conserved end residues are part of each CDR3. D genes are given only for firm matches. For some rows the clone size is stated as once, few or many, or as a class when expanded; others skip it.

NA,TRBJ2-1,TRBV12-3/TRBV12-4,NA,CASSFRGEQFF,TGTGCCAGCAGTTTTAGGGGGGAGCAGTTCTTC
NA,TRBJ1-2,TRBV2,NA,CASNTGNYGYTF,TGTGCCAGCAACACAGGGAACTATGGCTACACCTTC
NA,TRBJ2-7,TRBV6-5,TRBD2,CASSYNLAGVYEQYF,TGTGCCAGCAGTTACAACCTAGCGGGAGTCTACGAGCAGTACTTC
NA,TRBJ2-6,TRBV6-6,NA,CASSKQGSGANVLTF,TGTGCCAGCAGTAAACAGGGAAGTGGGGCCAACGTCCTGACTTTC
NA,TRBJ2-7,TRBV28,NA,CASSGAGLGATEQYF,TGTGCCAGCAGTGGAGCGGGTCTAGGGGCTACCGAGCAGTACTTC
NA,TRBJ2-2,TRBV4-1,TRBD2,CASSQERLAGVTGELFF,TGCGCCAGCAGCCAAGAGCGACTAGCGGGAGTTACCGGGGAGCTGTTTTTT
once,TRBJ1-1,TRBV5-3,NA,CARSAAYWQGESPETEAFF,TGTGCCAGAAGCGCGGCCTACTGGCAGGGCGAATCTCCGGAGACTGAAGCTTTCTTT
NA,TRBJ2-7,TRBV10-3,NA,CATLQGGLHQSPYEQYF,TGTGCCACCCTACAGGGCGGTCTACACCAGTCGCCCTACGAGCAGTACTTC
NA,TRBJ1-3,TRBV5-8,NA,CASSSAGAGNTIYF,TGTGCCAGCAGCTCGGCGGGTGCTGGAAACACCATATATTTT
NA,TRBJ2-2,TRBV11-2,NA,CASSTGTLNTGELFF,TGTGCCAGCAGCACCGGGACACTGAACACCGGGGAGCTGTTTTTT
once,TRBJ2-6,TRBV7-9,TRBD1,CASSLRQGPSGANVLTF,TGTGCCAGCAGCCTACGACAGGGCCCCTCTGGGGCCAACGTCCTGACTTTC